A selection of T cell receptor beta chains follows, all from one sample in a study of Tregs in tolerant kidney transplant recipients. Sequenced by immunoSEQ multiplex PCR; TCRdb stores in-frame clones only, minus some. Of roughly 45,000 clones listed, 91% are singletons. The sequenced material came from Tregs from blood. These receptors came from a human donor in good health. Each CDR3 is given with its conserved first and last residue. D genes are given only for firm matches.

v_call	j_call	d_call	cdr3_nt	cdr3_aa
TRBV4-1	TRBJ2-7	-	TGCGCCAGCAGCCAAGATAGGTCGGCGGAAACGTACGAGCAGTACTTC	CASSQDRSAETYEQYF
TRBV9	TRBJ1-1	-	TGTGCCAGCAGCACAGGGTTTAGAACTGAAGCTTTCTTT	CASSTGFRTEAFF
TRBV15	TRBJ1-4	TRBD1	TGTGCCACCAGCAGATTCGGACAGGGATATGAAAAACTGTTTTTT	CATSRFGQGYEKLFF
TRBV5-8	TRBJ2-3	-	TGTGCCAGCAGCTTGGATCTTTCCACAGATACGCAGTATTTT	CASSLDLSTDTQYF
TRBV5-1	TRBJ1-2	-	TGCGCCAGCAGCTTGGATGATGGGGCTAACTATGGCTACACCTTC	CASSLDDGANYGYTF
TRBV12-5	TRBJ2-3	TRBD1	TGTGCTAGTGGTTTGGGACAGGGGGGAGCAGATACGCAGTATTTT	CASGLGQGGADTQYF
TRBV11-2	TRBJ1-2	-	TGTGCCAGCAGCTTAACAGTTGGCAACTATGGCTACACCTTC	CASSLTVGNYGYTF
TRBV6-4	TRBJ2-3	TRBD2	TGTGCCAGCAGGCCCACTAGCGGGGCCACAGATACGCAGTATTTT	CASRPTSGATDTQYF
TRBV27	TRBJ2-5	-	TGTGCCAGCAGTACTAGTGGGGGGACCCAGTACTTC	CASSTSGGTQYF
TRBV11-3	TRBJ2-3	TRBD2	TGTGCCAGCAGCTTAGCCCCAACAGCGGGAGGGCTTGATACGCAGTATTTT	CASSLAPTAGGLDTQYF
TRBV7-9	TRBJ2-2	TRBD1	TGTGCCAGCAGTCCACAGGGGGCGGGCACCGGGGAGCTGTTTTTT	CASSPQGAGTGELFF
TRBV6-6	TRBJ1-5	-	TGTGCCAGCAGCAGGAGCGTCCGTAATCAGCCCCAGCATTTT	CASSRSVRNQPQHF
TRBV5-5	TRBJ1-2	-	TGTGCCAGCAGCTTGGGTAGGGGCTATGGCTACACCTTC	CASSLGRGYGYTF
TRBV5-1	TRBJ2-2	-	TGCGCCAGCAGCCTCTTACAGGGTTTAAGGGCCGGGGAGCTGTTTTTT	CASSLLQGLRAGELFF
TRBV5-5	TRBJ2-3	-	TGTGCCAGCAGCCAAGACAGGACAGATACGCAGTATTTT	CASSQDRTDTQYF
TRBV2	TRBJ2-7	-	TGTGCCAGCAGTGCGACAGTTTGGCAGTACTTC	CASSATVWQYF
TRBV25-1	TRBJ2-2	TRBD2	TGTGCCAGCAGTAGGACTAGCGGGAGCTTCGCCGGGGAGCTGTTTTTT	CASSRTSGSFAGELFF
TRBV25-1	TRBJ1-2	-	TGTGCCAGCAGTGAATTGTTCCCAGAAAGAAGAGAGTACTATGGCTACACCTTC	CASSELFPERREYYGYTF
TRBV2	TRBJ1-1	TRBD1	TGTGCCAGCAGGACCCGGACAGGCTCTGAAGCTTTCTTT	CASRTRTGSEAFF
TRBV18	TRBJ1-3	TRBD1	TGTGCCAGCTCCCCCGGACAGGGGGGCTCTGGAAACACCATATATTTT	CASSPGQGGSGNTIYF
TRBV9	TRBJ2-3	TRBD1	TGTGCCAGCAGCTGGGACAGGGTTGCGGATACGCAGTATTTT	CASSWDRVADTQYF
TRBV27	TRBJ2-3	-	TGTGCCAGCAGTTTTTTCGGCACGCAGTATTTT	CASSFFGTQYF
TRBV5-1	TRBJ1-4	-	TGCGCCAGCAGGGGGGGGCAAAATGAAAAACTGTTTTTT	CASRGGQNEKLFF
TRBV5-6	TRBJ2-7	TRBD2	TGTGCCAGCAGCTCCTTTGGGCGGGGGAGGTACGAGCAGTACTTC	CASSSFGRGRYEQYF
TRBV7-9	TRBJ2-7	TRBD1	TGTGCCAGCAGCTTAAAAACAGGGGCGAGCGACGAGCAGTACTTC	CASSLKTGASDEQYF
TRBV28	TRBJ2-7	-	TGTGCCAGCAGTTTTCAGGGGACCTCCTACGAGCAGTACTTC	CASSFQGTSYEQYF
TRBV2	TRBJ2-1	-	TGTGCCAGCAGTGAAGAGCAGGGTTGGTACAATGAGCAGTTCTTC	CASSEEQGWYNEQFF
TRBV18	TRBJ1-5	-	TGTGCCAGCTCACCACGTCAGGGCCAGGGGAGTTATAGCAATCAGCCCCAGCATTTT	CASSPRQGQGSYSNQPQHF
TRBV29-1	TRBJ1-4	TRBD1	TGCAGCGTTGTCAGGGGACAGGGGGAAAAACTGTTTTTT	CSVVRGQGEKLFF
TRBV2	TRBJ2-7	TRBD1	TGTGCCAGCAGGGTACAGGGGAGCTCCTACGAGCAGTACTTC	CASRVQGSSYEQYF
TRBV11-2	TRBJ2-1	-	TGTGCCAGCAGCTTAGATAGGGGATGGAATGAGCAGTTCTTC	CASSLDRGWNEQFF